What follows are 16 T cell receptor beta chains derived from one specimen sequenced in a study of regulatory T cells in long-lasting Graves disease. The TCR beta library used iRepertoire HTBI primers with Arm-PCR amplification of CDR3. TCRdb itself ran the multiplex PCR reads through MiXCR, one entry per CDR3 protein. The table has about 210,000 distinct CDR3 sequences, 15% to 20% seen once; the top ten hold about 11%. Described time point: newly diagnosed GD, antithyroid drugs for less than 3 months. Extracted PBMC RNA gave rise to the TCR library. These data also featured in a second study, about T cells in Graves' hyperthyroidism and ophthalmopathy.

Material: peripheral blood mononuclear cells (PBMCs), obtained at new diagnosis, from a patient treated with antithyroid drugs. Receptors originate from a woman aged 25 to 45 with Graves disease.

Of note for this clonotype: With a much larger clone just one base away, this may be a read error. The rearrangement links TRBV6-9 to TRBJ2-1; possibly TRBD1 for D (5 bases). Germline V CDR1 and CDR2: MNHGY, SVAAGI. V was pared by 4 bases and J by 10 bases, with 17 bases between. The CDR3 contains 14 residues. The chain's CDR3 is CASSLAGPHYEQFF. In DNA, the CDR3 is TGTGCCAGCAGTTTGGCAGGGCCCCACTACGAGCAGTTCTTC.

The genes are TRBV6-1 and TRBJ1-1, with a possible D match to TRBD1 (6 bases). V gave up 5 bases and J gave up 7 bases, with 11 bases separating them. Germline CDR1 is MNHNS and CDR2 is SASEGT. The length of the CDR3 is 12 residues. CDR3 in amino acids: CASSTGKGEAFF. The CDR3 nucleotides are TGTGCCAGCAGTACAGGGAAGGGTGAAGCTTTCTTT.

This clonotype has at least ten counts. The rearrangement joins TRBV6-1 to TRBJ1-6, with D perhaps TRBD1 (6 bases). This CDR3 spans 17 amino acids. V was cut by 5 bases and J by 0 bases, with 14 bases left in between. Germline values: CDR1 MNHNS, CDR2 SASEGT. In nucleotides, the CDR3 is TGTGCCAGCAGTCTGGACAGTTCCAGCTCCTATAATTCACCCCTCCACTTT. Its translation: CASSLDSSSSYNSPLHF.

There are many counts of this clonotype. V is TRBV6-1 and J is TRBJ1-1, with D perhaps TRBD1 (6 bases). V lost 5 bases to trimming and J lost 8 bases, with 9 bases between them. CDR3 length equals 11 residues. The germline CDR1 and CDR2 sequences are MNHNS and SASEGT. The CDR3 region has the DNA TGTGCCAGCAGTACGGGGACAGAAGCTTTCTTT. This translates into CASSTGTEAFF.

Comments on this clonotype: This CDR3 is missing its conserved last phenylalanine or tryptophan, likely due to a read error. The limits of the CDR3 on the DNA are not certain, so only TCRdb's listed CDR3 is given. The rearrangement joins TRBV18 to TRBJ1-4. The CDR3 totals 11 residues, both ends included. CDR1 and CDR2 (germline): KGHSH, LQKENI. CDR3 region: CLASTDEKLFV.

The sample holds many counts of this clonotype. The chain joins TRBV13 to TRBJ1-1, with D perhaps TRBD1 (5 bases). The CDR3 runs to 15 residues. Looked up from germline, CDR1 is PRHDT and CDR2 is FYEKMQ (reference sequence). Trimming took 6 bases from V and 1 from J, leaving 15 bases between them. DNA for the CDR3: TGTGCCAGCAGTCCCACGACAGAACCGAACACTGAAGCTTTCTTT. It yields the protein CASSPTTEPNTEAFF.

This rearrangement joins TRBV28 to TRBJ2-5; D gene unclear. The CDR3 is 12 residues long. CDR1 and CDR2 (germline): MDHEN, SYDVKM. Trimming shortened V by 7 bases and J by 2 bases, and 8 bases separated the two germline ends. The CDR3 is CASKAPQETQYF. CDR3 DNA sequence: TGTGCCAGCAAAGCGCCTCAAGAGACCCAGTACTTC.

In the case of this clonotype: One base away lies a much larger clone, so this may be a sequencing read error. The chain recombines TRBV9 with TRBJ2-1, with D unresolved. In germline, CDR1 is SGDLS, CDR2 YYNGEE. This CDR3 comprises 16 residues. CDR3 sequence reads: CTSSPLGRVSYNEQFF. In DNA, the CDR3 is TGTACCAGCAGCCCCCTAGGACGGGTCTCCTACAATGAGCAGTTCTTC.

In this sample, this clonotype turned up many times. The genes are TRBV9 and TRBJ2-3; 12 bases are shared with TRBD2. CDR3 length equals 17 residues. The germline V gene encodes CDR1 SGDLS and CDR2 YYNGEE. V was pared by 0 bases and J by 3 bases, with 5 bases of the junction left unmatched. Here the CDR3 reads CASSVVSTSGGTDTQYF. The CDR3 DNA reads TGTGCCAGCAGCGTAGTCTCTACTAGCGGGGGGACAGATACGCAGTATTTT.

This chain links TRBV11-2 with TRBJ2-7; D tentatively reads TRBD1 or TRBD2 (5 bases each). In germline, CDR1 is SGHAT, CDR2 FQNNGV. Deletions cut 4 bases from V and 1 base from J, with 20 bases between. This CDR3 contains 17 residues. In DNA, the CDR3 is TGTGCCAGCAGCTGGATTCTGGGACCCCAGAGGTCCTACGAGCAGTACTTC. This gives the protein CASSWILGPQRSYEQYF.

This clonotype was seen just once. The J gene is TRBJ1-1, the V gene TRBV6-5, with D possibly being TRBD1 (6 bases). This CDR3 region has 16 residues. CDR1 and CDR2 from the germline V gene are MNHEY and SVGAGI. Trimming left V 2 bases short and J 1 base short, with 14 bases between. This chain's CDR3 is CASSYSYRTANTEAFF. CDR3 DNA: TGTGCCAGCAGTTACAGTTATCGGACAGCGAACACTGAAGCTTTCTTT.

The chain joins TRBV27 to TRBJ2-3, with D perhaps matching TRBD1 (5 bases). The CDR3 runs 16 residues. Germline V gives CDR1 MNHEY, CDR2 SMNVEV (reference sequence). Trimming took 1 base from V and 3 from J, leaving 14 bases between them. CDR3 residues: CASSLFQGLGTDTQYF. DNA for the CDR3: TGTGCCAGCAGTTTATTTCAGGGTCTAGGTACAGATACGCAGTATTTT.

About this clonotype itself: A read error is possible here, since a much larger clone lies one base away. The chain combines TRBV12-3 or TRBV12-4 with TRBJ2-2, with 8 bases fitting TRBD2. The CDR3 has 14 amino acids. This CDR3 reads CASSPSGYTGELLF. Here the CDR3 DNA reads TGTGCCAGCAGTCCTAGCGGGTACACCGGGGAGCTGCTTTTT.

Notes on this clonotype: Since a much larger clone is just one base distant, this may be a read error. The V and J genes are TRBV10-3 and TRBJ2-1; 12 bases match TRBD2. The CDR3 runs to 13 residues. V dropped 11 bases and J dropped 10; count of bases not matched to a gene: 9. Looked up from germline, CDR1 is ENHRY and CDR2 is SYGVKD. This CDR3 is CAVGTSGSYEQFF. The CDR3 bases are TGTGCCGTGGGGACTAGCGGGTCTTACGAGCAGTTCTTC.

This clonotype has only a few counts. The rearrangement joins TRBV4-1 to TRBJ1-2; perhaps TRBD1 as D (5 bases). V lost 1 base and J 1 base, leaving 13 bases between the germline ends. Germline V gene sequence: CDR1 MGHRA, CDR2 YSYEKL. This CDR3 comprises 16 residues. The CDR3 loop reads CASSQAPGPYNYGYTF. The CDR3 DNA is TGCGCCAGCAGCCAAGCTCCAGGGCCCTATAACTATGGCTACACCTTC.

This clonotype was picked up many times. The chain combines TRBV28 with TRBJ1-3; D is unresolved. The CDR3 covers 16 residues. Germline V lookup: CDR1 MDHEN, CDR2 SYDVKM. V lost 3 bases, J lost 0 bases, and 12 bases lay in between. CDR3 sequence (DNA): TGTGCCAGCAGTTTCGACGGCCTGTACTCTGGAAACACCATATATTTT. Translating it yields CASSFDGLYSGNTIYF. Based on the CDR3 plus reference TRBV28 and TRBJ1-3, the full variable domain is DVKVTQSSRYLVKRTGEKVFLECVQDMDHENMFWYRQDPGLGLRLIYFSYDVKMKEKGDIPEGYSVSREKKERFSLILESASTNQTSMYLCASSFDGLYSGNTIYFGEGSWLTVV.